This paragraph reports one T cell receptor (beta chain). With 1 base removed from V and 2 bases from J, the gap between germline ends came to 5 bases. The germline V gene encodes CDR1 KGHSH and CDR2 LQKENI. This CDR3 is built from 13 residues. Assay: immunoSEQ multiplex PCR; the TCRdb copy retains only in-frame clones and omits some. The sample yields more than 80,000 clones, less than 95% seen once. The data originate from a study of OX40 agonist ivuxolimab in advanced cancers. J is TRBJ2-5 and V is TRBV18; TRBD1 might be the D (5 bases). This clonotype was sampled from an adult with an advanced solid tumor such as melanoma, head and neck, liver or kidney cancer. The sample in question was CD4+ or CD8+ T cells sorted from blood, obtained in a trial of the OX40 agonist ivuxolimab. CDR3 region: CASSPRQQETQYF. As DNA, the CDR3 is TGTGCCAGCTCACCACGACAGCAAGAGACCCAGTACTTC. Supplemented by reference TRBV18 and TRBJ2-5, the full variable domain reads NAGVMQNPRHLVRRRGQEARLRCSPMKGHSHVYWYRQLPEEGLKFMVYLQKENIIDESGMPKERFSAEFPKEGPSILRIQQVVRGDSAAYFCASSPRQQETQYFGPGTRLLVL.